This record looks at one TCR beta chain sequence and its context. Its antigen is not identified. TCR beta libraries were prepared from cDNA with unique molecular identifiers. MiXCR, run by TCRdb on the PCR reads, gives a single entry per CDR3 protein. Counted here are hundreds of thousands of distinct CDR3 sequences, roughly two fifths occurring once; the ten biggest clones make up 1.5% to 2%. The data originate from a study of post-analysis software for immune sequencing data. Findings and limits, study-wide: People with multiple sclerosis had a significantly lower normalized Chao1 diversity than controls did.

This receptor was taken from a girl aged 10-17 years with multiple sclerosis. The sequenced sample consisted of blood.

DNA of the CDR3: TGCGCCAGCAGTGAGCGACAGGGTTACACAGATACGCAGTATTTT. Translating it yields CASSERQGYTDTQYF. The gene calls are TRBV10-1 and TRBJ2-3; 7 bases map to TRBD1. Trimming took 2 bases from V and 2 from J; bases not matched to a gene: 4. The length of the CDR3 is 15 residues. The germline gives CDR1 WNHNN, CDR2 SYGVQD (reference sequence).